This is a list of T cell receptor beta chains from one sample in a study of cytomegalovirus exposure and HLA in healthy donors. Data came from immunoSEQ multiplex PCR; TCRdb stores just in-frame clones and leaves some out. There are 150,000 to 200,000 clones in the sample; approximately 80% occur only once, and around 6.9% lies in the top ten. Sample: PBMCs. These receptors all come from a male donor in good health and CMV-seropositive. Each CDR3 is given with its conserved first and last residue. A D gene is named only where the DNA matches it firmly. Clone size appears in some rows only: once, few, many, or a class for an expanded clone.

v_gene,j_gene,abundance,d_gene,CDR3nt,CDR3aa
TRBV7-9,TRBJ1-6,once,TRBD1,TGTGCCAGCAGCATGACAGGGAGCTCCTATAATTCACCCCTCCACTTT,CASSMTGSSYNSPLHF
TRBV2,TRBJ2-5,once,TRBD2,TGTGCCAGCCTACCCTCCCTAGCGGTCCAAGAGACCCAGTACTTC,CASLPSLAVQETQYF
TRBV5-4,TRBJ2-5,-,-,TGTGCCAGCAGCTTGGTAGGGGGAGAGACCCAGTACTTC,CASSLVGGETQYF
TRBV29-1,TRBJ2-3,once,-,TGCAGCGTCGAACCTCAGGGTATCACAGATACGCAGTATTTT,CSVEPQGITDTQYF
TRBV20-1,TRBJ2-1,-,-,TGCAGTGCCAGAGAGGGCTGGAAGCAGTTCTTC,CSAREGWKQFF
TRBV6-6,TRBJ1-1,-,-,TGTGCCAGCAGCCGGAACAATCTACAGGGTGGAGCTTTCTTT,CASSRNNLQGGAFF
TRBV25-1,TRBJ1-1,-,TRBD1,TGTGCCAGCAAAAAGACCCCAATGATAACAGGGGATCACACTGAAGCTTTCTTT,CASKKTPMITGDHTEAFF
TRBV6-1,TRBJ2-7,-,-,TGTGCCAGCAGTGAAGGTCTAGCCGAACTCTACGAGCAGTACTTC,CASSEGLAELYEQYF
TRBV30,TRBJ2-3,once,TRBD2,TGTGCCTGGGGCCGAGCGGGGGGATCAGATACGCAGTATTTT,CAWGRAGGSDTQYF
TRBV5-6,TRBJ1-6,-,TRBD1,TGTGCCAGCAGCCAGGGGGAGAGGGATAATTCACCCCTCCACTTT,CASSQGERDNSPLHF
TRBV19,TRBJ2-7,few,TRBD1,TGTGCCAGTAGTATCGACAGGGTCTCCTACGAGCAGTACTTC,CASSIDRVSYEQYF